The clone carrying this TCR beta chain turned up a few times. This specimen belongs to a study of cytomegalovirus exposure and HLA in healthy donors. V lost 2 bases and J lost 7, with 20 bases in between. Germline assignment: CDR1 KGHSH and CDR2 LQKENI. The CDR3 spans 16 residues. Primers included in the PCR were 60 Vbeta and 13 Jbeta primers. Assay used: immunoSEQ multiplex PCR; TCRdb lists only in-frame clones, some missing. The sample lists about 94,000 clones, 7.5% to 8.5% occurring once. The sample taken for sequencing was PBMCs. This TCR derives from a man between 45 and 60 years old in good health and CMV-seronegative. The rearrangement joins TRBV18 to TRBJ1-1; weak D call: TRBD1 (5 bases). In DNA form, the CDR3 reads TGTGCCAGCTCACCATCGCGGTGGGTGGGCGGGGGTGAAGCTTTCTTT. Translating gives CASSPSRWVGGGEAFF.